This T cell receptor beta chain comes out of a study of shared T cell receptors in the human thymus. Germline values: CDR1 LNHDA, CDR2 SQIVND (reference sequence). The CDR3 is made up of 16 amino acids. V lost 5 bases and J lost 8; bases outside the gene matches: 13. Using immunoSEQ multiplex PCR, the repertoire was profiled, and TCRdb retains in-frame clones only, with some absent. Here the sample spans about 660,000 clones, more than 75% being singletons. This sample was shared with a second study, whose subject was human thymus T cells. From that study: Resections that were taken during corrective heart surgery supplied the thymus tissue. Gene usage for V and J segments appeared biased in thymic and blood repertoires. In unrelated individuals, thymic repertoires overlapped highly, according to related research.

This clonotype was sampled from a boy under two years old with a congenital heart defect. Sequenced material: thymocytes. The rearrangement uses TRBV19 and TRBJ2-1; TRBD2 agrees at 9 bases. DNA for the CDR3: TGTGCCAGTAGTGTCCCTGGGAGCGGGGGGCCTCATGAGCAGTTCTTC. It specifies CASSVPGSGGPHEQFF.